This TCR beta chain was captured by sequencing in a study of CD8 T cells in Susac syndrome. The RNA, about 0.45 to 1 ug, was put through reverse transcription using random hexamers. The immunoSEQ assay covered 54 Vbeta and 13 Jbeta segments for CDR3. TCRdb redid the calling of the immunoSEQ multiplex PCR reads with MiXCR, one entry per CDR3 protein. This sample carries around 170,000 distinct CDR3 sequences, over 90% of them seen once, and the ten largest clones take around 0.15%. The sequence derives from a human donor with Susac syndrome. The sequenced material came from CD8+ T cells from PBMCs.

The CDR3, as DNA: TGTGCCAGCAGTTACTCCACCGGGACTACATTCGAGCAGTACTTC. Its translation is CASSYSTGTTFEQYF. The chain employs TRBV6-2 or TRBV6-3 and TRBJ2-7, with TRBD2 matching over 7 bases. The germline V gene has CDR1 MNHEY and CDR2 SVGEGT. The trim removed 0 bases at V and 6 bases at J, leaving 8 bases unmatched. This CDR3 is 15 amino acids long.